Listed below are T cell receptor beta chains from one sample, sequenced in a study of T-cell reconstitution after alpha-beta-depleted transplantation in children. TCRdb reprocessed the PCR reads via MiXCR and lists one record per CDR3 protein. In the table there are 350,000 to 400,000 distinct CDR3 sequences, roughly 22% of which are singletons. Sequenced material: PBMCs from the stem cell graft donor, taken from the stem cell graft. These receptors all come from a human donor who donated a stem cell graft to a child with acute myeloid leukemia. Both conserved end residues are part of each CDR3. The order of the fields is CDR3 protein, D gene, J gene, V gene. The D gene is left open where the match is weak.

CASSSPLPSEQYF,-,TRBJ2-7,TRBV12-3/TRBV12-4
CASTLTGANEQFF,TRBD1,TRBJ2-1,TRBV5-5
CASSLGNSGELFF,-,TRBJ2-2,TRBV6-6
CAINQQGGSVTPPVNEQFF,-,TRBJ2-1,TRBV10-3
CAISETDSYEQYF,-,TRBJ2-7,TRBV10-3
CATSRDRALDSNQPQHF,-,TRBJ1-5,TRBV15
CRLAGDSYEQYF,TRBD2,TRBJ2-7,TRBV20-1
CASTKETGANVLTF,-,TRBJ2-6,TRBV12-3/TRBV12-4
CASSPGPKSEAFF,-,TRBJ1-1,TRBV3-1
CASSPSPEGRDINEQFF,-,TRBJ2-1,TRBV7-6
CASSSEVNEQYF,-,TRBJ2-7,TRBV6-5
CASLPGTGITDTQYF,-,TRBJ2-3,TRBV21-1
CASSARPAKGSGANVLTF,-,TRBJ2-6,TRBV25-1
CSAEGSAEEQYF,-,TRBJ2-7,TRBV20-1
CSAREARRQFF,-,TRBJ2-1,TRBV20-1
CSVEFGLVGDADTQYF,-,TRBJ2-3,TRBV29-1
CASRATFTGELFF,-,TRBJ2-2,TRBV12-3/TRBV12-4
CSAEPPGGLYEQYF,TRBD2,TRBJ2-7,TRBV20-1
CSATTRPNEKLFF,-,TRBJ1-4,TRBV20-1
CASSQGGRGVYEQYF,-,TRBJ2-7,TRBV4-1
CASREGGTGELFF,-,TRBJ2-2,TRBV6-2/TRBV6-3
CSVSRAARSYEQYF,-,TRBJ2-7,TRBV29-1
CASSRGSTSNNEQFF,-,TRBJ2-1,TRBV12-3/TRBV12-4
CASSFSRHEQFF,-,TRBJ2-1,TRBV28
CASSQTFWTSGSGSEQYF,TRBD2,TRBJ2-7,TRBV28
CASSLGQRVYSYEQYF,-,TRBJ2-7,TRBV5-6
CASSLAGGAYEQYF,TRBD2,TRBJ2-7,TRBV27
CSALGQENSYEQYF,TRBD1,TRBJ2-7,TRBV20-1
CASRIHRQGSDSPLHF,TRBD1,TRBJ1-6,TRBV12-3/TRBV12-4
CASRGGVGELFF,-,TRBJ2-2,TRBV5-1
CASSSTSGSPYNEQFF,TRBD2,TRBJ2-1,TRBV5-5
CASRDRATNEKLFF,TRBD1,TRBJ1-4,TRBV12-3/TRBV12-4
CASSFTGPPSYEQYF,-,TRBJ2-7,TRBV5-1
CASSLVRLAGEYNEQFF,TRBD2,TRBJ2-1,TRBV11-2
CASTLAGVTDTQYF,TRBD2,TRBJ2-3,TRBV4-2
CASSVYSTTHEQYF,-,TRBJ2-7,TRBV9
CASSKVSGTGRHEQYF,-,TRBJ2-7,TRBV21-1
CASSVPGTGDTEAFF,TRBD1,TRBJ1-1,TRBV9
CASSRTVNTGELFF,-,TRBJ2-2,TRBV12-3/TRBV12-4
CASPGNSGANVLTF,-,TRBJ2-6,TRBV7-9
CASSLEGLAYYNEQFF,TRBD2,TRBJ2-1,TRBV13
CASSQDDGANTEAFF,-,TRBJ1-1,TRBV4-2
CASSPYWGPRSPLHF,-,TRBJ1-6,TRBV28
CASSPLSGRGYEQYF,TRBD2,TRBJ2-7,TRBV7-2
CATSTGVGNQPQHF,TRBD1,TRBJ1-5,TRBV12-3/TRBV12-4
CASRPGTSVGEQFF,TRBD2,TRBJ2-1,TRBV3-1
CASSRPGRSGTQYF,-,TRBJ2-5,TRBV28
CASRVYYEQYF,-,TRBJ2-7,TRBV2
CASSPRALSYEQYF,-,TRBJ2-7,TRBV28
CASRPGLGELFF,-,TRBJ2-2,TRBV12-3/TRBV12-4
CASSSGPTASNEKLFF,-,TRBJ1-4,TRBV6-5
CSAPDLAGGVMGYEQYF,TRBD2,TRBJ2-7,TRBV20-1
CASSLGLDPYEQYF,-,TRBJ2-7,TRBV7-9
CAIGGVSTGELFF,-,TRBJ2-2,TRBV10-3
CASSQISSYEQYF,-,TRBJ2-7,TRBV4-1
CASSFTSGSSRNEQFF,TRBD2,TRBJ2-1,TRBV5-1
CSARAGGGETQYF,TRBD1,TRBJ2-5,TRBV20-1
CASSRRLAGVNTGELFF,TRBD2,TRBJ2-2,TRBV7-2
CASLEQKVMNTEAFF,-,TRBJ1-1,TRBV13